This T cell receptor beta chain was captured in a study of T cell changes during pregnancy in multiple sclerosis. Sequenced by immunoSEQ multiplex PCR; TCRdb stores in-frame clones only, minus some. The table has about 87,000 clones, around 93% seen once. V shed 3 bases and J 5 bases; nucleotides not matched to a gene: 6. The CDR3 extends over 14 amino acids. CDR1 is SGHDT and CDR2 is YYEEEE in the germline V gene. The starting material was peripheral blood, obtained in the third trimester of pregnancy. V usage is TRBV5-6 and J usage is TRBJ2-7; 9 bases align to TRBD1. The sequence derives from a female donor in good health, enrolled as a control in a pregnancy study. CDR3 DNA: TGTGCCAGCAGCTCCAGGACAGGGGCACACGAGCAGTACTTC. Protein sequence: CASSSRTGAHEQYF.